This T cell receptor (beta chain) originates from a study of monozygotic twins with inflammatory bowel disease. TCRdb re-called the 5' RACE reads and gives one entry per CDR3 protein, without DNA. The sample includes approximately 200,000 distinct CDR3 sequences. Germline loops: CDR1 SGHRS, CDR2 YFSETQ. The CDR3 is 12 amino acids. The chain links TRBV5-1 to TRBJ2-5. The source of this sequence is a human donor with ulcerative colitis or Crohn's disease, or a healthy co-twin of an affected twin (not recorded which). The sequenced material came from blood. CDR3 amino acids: CASSFVQETQYF. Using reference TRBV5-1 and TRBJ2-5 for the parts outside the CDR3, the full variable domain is KAGVTQTPRYLIKTRGQQVTLSCSPISGHRSVSWYQQTPGQGLQFLFEYFSETQRNKGNFPGRFSGRQFSNSRSEMNVSTLELGDSALYLCASSFVQETQYFGPGTRLLVL.